These T cell receptor beta chains were read from a single sample in a study of tumor-infiltrating lymphocytes in primary liver carcinoma. TCRdb re-called the multiplex PCR reads with MiXCR, one entry per CDR3 protein. The data show around 120,000 distinct CDR3 sequences, with around 70% seen just once and more than 7% held by the top ten. Sequenced material: tumor-adjacent normal liver tissue. The receptors originated from an older woman with primary liver carcinoma and hepatitis B virus infection. CDR3s include the opening cysteine and the closing phenylalanine or tryptophan. The D gene is left open where the match is weak. Clone size is stated in some rows and not others, as once, few, many or a class when expanded.

>TRBV6-5|-|TRBJ1-1|14|-
CASRYFGGDTEAFF
TGTGCGAGCAGATACTTCGGAGGGGACACTGAAGCTTTCTTT
>TRBV4-1|-|TRBJ2-6|17|many
CASSQETRGVWANVLTF
TGCGCCAGCAGCCAGGAAACAAGGGGGGTGTGGGCCAACGTCCTGACTTTC
>TRBV5-1|-|TRBJ2-3|14|few
CASSTSLARDTQYF
TGCGCCAGCAGCACCTCGTTAGCACGAGATACGCAGTATTTT
>TRBV6-6|-|TRBJ2-3|17|-
CATRRVTSRGSTDTQYF
TGTGCCACCCGAAGAGTGACTAGCAGGGGAAGCACAGATACGCAGTATTTT
>TRBV5-1|-|TRBJ2-3|15|-
CASSFWTHSTDTQYF
TGTGCCAGCAGCTTCTGGACACACAGCACAGATACGCAGTATTTT
>TRBV5-4|-|TRBJ2-7|14|-
CASSAGQGGYKQYF
TGTGCCAGTAGCGCTGGTCAGGGGGGTTACAAGCAGTACTTC
>TRBV29-1|-|TRBJ2-3|14|-
CSVSSECGTDMQYF
TGCAGCGTGTCTAGTGAGTGTGGCACAGATATGCAGTATTTT
>TRBV29-1|-|TRBJ2-2|13|-
CSVGISATGELFF
TGCAGTGTAGGGATTAGCGCCACCGGGGAGCTGTTTTTT
>TRBV29-1|TRBD1|TRBJ2-1|13|once
CSVEEDRPHEQSF
TGCAGCGTCGAAGAGGACAGGCCTCATGAACAGTCCTTC
>TRBV6-5|TRBD2|TRBJ2-7|14|-
CASRSNGRVWVQYF
TGTGCCAGCAGGTCTAACGGGAGGGTTTGGGTGCAGTACTTC
>TRBV6-1|TRBD1|TRBJ1-6|15|-
CASSATGTRGSRLHF
TGTGCCAGCAGTGCGACAGGGACAAGGGGGTCACGCCTCCACTTT
>TRBV20-1|-|TRBJ2-1|12|few
CSASRQYNEQFF
TGCAGTGCTAGCCGACAGTACAATGAGCAGTTCTTC
>TRBV28|-|TRBJ1-2|16|many
CASSLIGTSINYGYTF
TGTGCCAGCAGTTTGATCGGCACTTCCATTAACTATGGCTACACCTTC
>TRBV6-1|-|TRBJ2-5|12|-
CVSSETGGTLYF
TGTGTCAGCAGCGAGACTGGGGGGACCCTGTACTTC
>TRBV11-2|TRBD1|TRBJ1-1|15|-
CASSTRTGGDTEAFF
TGTGCCAGCAGCACACGGACAGGGGGTGACACTGAAGCTTTCTTT
>TRBV29-1|-|TRBJ1-1|13|many
CSVEEQTNTEAFF
TGCAGCGTTGAGGAACAGACAAACACTGAAGCTTTCTTT
>TRBV11-2|TRBD1|TRBJ1-5|15|-
CTSNLDPQGGQPQHF
TGTACCAGCAACCTAGATCCGCAGGGGGGACAGCCCCAGCATTTT
>TRBV6-1|-|TRBJ2-7|14|-
CASNLTSATTEQYF
TGTGCCAGCAATTTAACTAGTGCTACTACGGAGCAGTACTTC
>TRBV28|TRBD2|TRBJ2-4|15|-
CASSMGGSGSGIQYF
TGTGCCAGCAGTATGGGTGGGAGCGGGAGTGGGATTCAGTACTTC
>TRBV20-1|TRBD1|TRBJ2-6|16|few
CSARRQGASGANVLTF
TGCAGTGCTAGAAGGCAGGGGGCCTCCGGGGCCAACGTCCTGACTTTC
>TRBV10-3|-|TRBJ2-7|16|-
CAISGSILEGSYEQYF
TGTGCCATCAGTGGGTCGATCCTCGAGGGTTCCTACGAGCAGTACTTC
>TRBV21-1|-|TRBJ2-2|16|few
CASSKAWPGIWRELFF
TGTGCCAGCAGCAAAGCATGGCCAGGGATTTGGCGGGAGCTGTTTTTT
>TRBV29-1|TRBD2|TRBJ2-7|15|many
CSVKPTSGSSYEQYF
TGCAGCGTTAAGCCGACTAGCGGGAGTTCCTACGAGCAGTACTTC
>TRBV11-3|TRBD2|TRBJ2-1|15|-
CASSHTSGVCNEQFF
TGCGCCAGCAGCCATACTAGCGGAGTTTGCAATGAGCAGTTCTTC
>TRBV6-1|-|TRBJ2-6|16|-
CASRESGGDGANVLTF
TGTGCCAGCAGAGAAAGTGGAGGCGACGGGGCCAACGTCCTGACTTTC
>TRBV7-9|TRBD2|TRBJ2-2|14|few
CASALSGTTGELFF
TGTGCCAGCGCCCTTAGCGGGACGACCGGGGAGCTGTTTTTT
>TRBV12-3/TRBV12-4|-|TRBJ2-3|12|-
CASRISPGEKVF
TGTGCCAGCAGAATATCCCCCGGGGAGAAGGTGTTT
>TRBV6-2/TRBV6-3|-|TRBJ2-3|14|many
CASRHDGGPDTQYF
TGTGCCAGCAGGCATGATGGCGGACCAGATACGCAGTATTTT
>TRBV28|TRBD2|TRBJ2-1|17|many
CASSFHPSGGTYNEQFF
TGTGCCAGCAGTTTCCATCCTAGCGGGGGCACCTACAATGAGCAGTTCTTC
>TRBV12-3/TRBV12-4|-|TRBJ2-3|14|once
CASSLARRLGTQYF
TGTGCCAGCAGTTTAGCTAGGAGGTTGGGGACGCAGTATTTT
>TRBV10-1|-|TRBJ2-6|16|-
CAGMEGMDFGANVLTF
TGCGCCGGCATGGAGGGGATGGACTTTGGGGCCAACGTCCTGACTTTC
>TRBV28|-|TRBJ1-1|12|-
CTSSSCRVEAFF
TGTACCAGCAGTTCTTGCAGGGTTGAAGCTTTCTTT
>TRBV11-2|-|TRBJ2-1|11|few
CASSLQDEQFF
TGTGCCAGTAGCCTACAGGATGAGCAGTTCTTC
>TRBV6-4|TRBD2|TRBJ2-4|17|many
CASKRPGAGLAKNIQYF
TGTGCCAGCAAAAGACCTGGAGCGGGGCTAGCCAAAAACATTCAGTACTTC
>TRBV4-1|-|TRBJ1-1|14|-
CTSSQGAVGTEAFF
TGCACCAGCAGCCAAGGGGCGGTTGGCACTGAAGCTTTCTTT
>TRBV6-5|-|TRBJ2-7|13|many
CASSPGVRYEQYF
TGTGCCAGCAGCCCCGGGGTTCGTTACGAGCAGTACTTC
>TRBV5-1|TRBD1|TRBJ2-5|14|-
CTSSLGDRGETQYF
TGCACCAGCAGCTTGGGGGACAGGGGAGAGACCCAGTACTTC
>TRBV9|TRBD1|TRBJ2-3|15|-
CVSSAGTVSTDTQYF
TGTGTCAGCAGCGCAGGGACAGTGAGCACAGATACGCAGTATTTT
>TRBV28|-|TRBJ2-7|14|many
CASSSYRVLYEQYF
TGTGCCAGCAGCTCATACAGGGTTCTCTACGAGCAGTACTTC
>TRBV11-3|TRBD1|TRBJ2-3|14|-
CSSSRRTGIDTQYF
TGTTCCAGCAGCCGTCGGACAGGCATAGATACGCAGTATTTT
>TRBV28|-|TRBJ2-1|19|-
CANSFPQGRIISSYNEQFF
TGTGCCAACAGTTTCCCACAGGGGAGGATCATTAGCTCCTACAATGAGCAGTTCTTC
>TRBV7-9|TRBD1|TRBJ2-7|14|-
CARDRQGVMDEQYF
TGTGCCAGGGACCGACAGGGGGTAATGGACGAGCAGTACTTC
>TRBV18|-|TRBJ1-1|14|few
CASSLATANTEAFF
TGTGCCAGCTCACTTGCCACGGCGAACACTGAAGCTTTCTTT
>TRBV29-1|-|TRBJ2-7|15|-
CSVTGTGVSLRVEYF
TGCAGCGTTACCGGGACGGGGGTTTCCCTAAGAGTGGAGTACTTC
>TRBV18|-|TRBJ1-2|15|-
CASSRDQNAAYGYTF
TGTGCCAGCTCACGAGACCAGAACGCGGCCTATGGCTACACCTTC
>TRBV6-5|-|TRBJ1-1|15|many
CASIPTPTSNTEAFF
TGTGCCAGCATCCCGACACCTACATCGAACACTGAAGCTTTCTTT
>TRBV2|-|TRBJ1-5|13|-
CASNSLSNQPQHF
TGTGCCAGCAATTCGCTTAGCAATCAGCCCCAGCATTTT
>TRBV29-1|TRBD2|TRBJ2-1|14|many
CSGTGTRSYNEQFF
TGCAGCGGAACCGGGACTAGGTCCTACAATGAGCAGTTCTTC
>TRBV11-2|-|TRBJ2-5|14|-
CASCGRGLQETQYF
TGTGCCAGCTGTGGGCGGGGGCTACAAGAGACTCAATACTTC
>TRBV4-2|-|TRBJ2-1|17|-
CASSQELVGVAYNEQSF
TGTGCCAGCAGCCAAGAACTGGTGGGAGTAGCCTACAATGAACAGTCCTTC
>TRBV30|-|TRBJ2-7|12|many
CAWSTGYYEQYF
TGTGCCTGGTCGACAGGCTACTACGAGCAGTACTTC
>TRBV28|TRBD2|TRBJ2-3|19|few
CASPPSGPRGLAGGDTQYF
TGTGCCAGCCCCCCCTCCGGGCCGAGGGGACTAGCGGGGGGAGATACGCAGTATTTT
>TRBV12-3/TRBV12-4|TRBD1|TRBJ2-5|14|once
CASSPQGQQETQYF
TGTGCCAGCAGTCCCCAGGGACAGCAAGAGACCCAATACTTC
>TRBV10-3|TRBD1|TRBJ2-2|15|-
CAISGGTVGTRELFF
TGTGCCATCAGTGGGGGGACAGTTGGCACCAGGGAGCTGTTTTTT
>TRBV7-2|TRBD1|TRBJ2-5|13|few
CASTRDSQETQYF
TGTGCCAGTACCCGGGACAGCCAAGAGACCCAGTACTTC
>TRBV6-5|-|TRBJ2-3|14|-
CASSRTGGTDAQYF
TGTGCCAGCAGCCGGACTGGGGGCACAGATGCGCAGTATTTT
>TRBV13|-|TRBJ2-7|12|-
CTSSLGSYEQYF
TGTACCAGCAGCTTAGGGTCATACGAGCAGTACTTC
>TRBV6-1|TRBD2|TRBJ2-2|18|-
CASSEALAGAANTGELFF
TGTGCCAGCAGTGAGGCACTAGCGGGAGCCGCGAACACCGGGGAGCTGTTTTTT
>TRBV6-1|-|TRBJ2-7|13|-
CTIHTAKYGEQYF
TGTACCATCCACACGGCGAAGTATGGAGAGCAGTACTTC
>TRBV12-3/TRBV12-4|TRBD2|TRBJ2-1|18|-
CASSLNREGRRSYNEQFF
TGTGCCAGCAGTTTGAATCGGGAGGGCCGCCGATCCTACAATGAGCAGTTCTTC